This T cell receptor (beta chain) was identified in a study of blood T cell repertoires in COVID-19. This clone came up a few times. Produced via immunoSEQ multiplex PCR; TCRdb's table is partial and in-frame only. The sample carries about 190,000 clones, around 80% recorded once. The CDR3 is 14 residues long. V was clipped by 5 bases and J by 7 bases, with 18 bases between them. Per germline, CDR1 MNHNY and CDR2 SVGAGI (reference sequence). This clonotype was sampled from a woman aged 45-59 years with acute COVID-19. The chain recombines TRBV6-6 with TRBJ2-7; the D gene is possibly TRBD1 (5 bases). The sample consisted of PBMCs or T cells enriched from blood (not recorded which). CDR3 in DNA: TGTGCCAGCAGTCCTACAGGCTCGACGCGGGAGCAGTACGTC. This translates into CASSPTGSTREQYV.